This T cell receptor beta chain derives from a study of cytomegalovirus exposure and HLA in healthy donors. On the study more broadly: Roughly 180 million T cells yielded some 100 million unique TCR beta sequences, as an earlier analysis found.

Primers for the PCR totalled 60 Vbeta and 13 Jbeta. Profiled with immunoSEQ multiplex PCR; TCRdb holds only in-frame clones, not every one. Among about 55,000 clones listed, about 57% were seen once. Trimming cost V 1 base and J 4 bases, with 12 bases left between them. Germline CDR1 is SGHNT and CDR2 is YYREEE (reference sequence). This CDR3 contains 14 residues. The receptor's source is a human donor in good health. This chain connects TRBV5-4 to TRBJ2-7; no clear D gene. Material: PBMCs. The CDR3 bases are TGTGCCAGCAGCTTGTCGGGTCTTATTTACGAGCAGTACTTC. Protein: CASSLSGLIYEQYF.